The entry that follows covers one TCR beta chain sequence. The antigen remains undetermined. Donors were nominally healthy when sampled, though unrecorded immune exposures were likely. This sample stems from a study of cytomegalovirus exposure and HLA in healthy donors. Study-wide findings and caveats: What TCR beta sequences reportedly achieved was accurate prediction of HLA-A and HLA-B alleles in most subjects. Association of a missense DCLRE1C variant with TCR beta V- and J-gene trimming was reported in a later analysis. Segments of the TCR beta V type were, in most cases, productive about 87% or about 30% of the time in an earlier analysis.

60 Vbeta and 13 Jbeta primers were used in PCR. Generated by immunoSEQ multiplex PCR, the TCRdb table keeps only in-frame clones and is missing some. Of 150,000 to 200,000 clones listed, roughly 85% are singletons. The TCR comes from a man aged 50 to 60 in good health and CMV-seropositive. The sample taken for sequencing was PBMCs.

The CDR3 DNA sequence: TGTGCCAGCAGCCCATGGGACAGGGAGAATTCACCCCTCCACTTT. It encodes CASSPWDRENSPLHF. The V gene is TRBV9, the J gene TRBJ1-6, with 9 bases matching TRBD1. CDR3 size: 15 residues. In germline, CDR1 is SGDLS, CDR2 YYNGEE. V dropped 4 bases and J dropped 7; count of bases not matched to a gene: 6. The whole variable domain, filled in from reference TRBV9 and TRBJ1-6, reads DSGVTQTPKHLITATGQRVTLRCSPRSGDLSVYWYQQSLDQGLQFLIQYYNGEERAKGNILERFSAQQFPDLHSELNLSSLELGDSALYFCASSPWDRENSPLHFGNGTRLTVT.